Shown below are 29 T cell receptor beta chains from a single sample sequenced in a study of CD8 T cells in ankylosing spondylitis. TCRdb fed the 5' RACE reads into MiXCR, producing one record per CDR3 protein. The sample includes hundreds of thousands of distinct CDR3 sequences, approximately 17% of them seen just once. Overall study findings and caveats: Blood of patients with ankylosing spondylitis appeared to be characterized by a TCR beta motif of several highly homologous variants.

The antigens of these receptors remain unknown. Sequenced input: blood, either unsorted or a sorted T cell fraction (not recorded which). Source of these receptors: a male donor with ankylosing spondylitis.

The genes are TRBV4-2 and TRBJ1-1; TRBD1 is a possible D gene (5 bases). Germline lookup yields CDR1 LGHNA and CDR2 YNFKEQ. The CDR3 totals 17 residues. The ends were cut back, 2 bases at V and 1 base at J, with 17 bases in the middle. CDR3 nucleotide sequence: TGTGCCAGCAGCCAAATTCGGGGGGAATCAGGGAACACTGAAGCTTTCTTT. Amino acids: CASSQIRGESGNTEAFF.

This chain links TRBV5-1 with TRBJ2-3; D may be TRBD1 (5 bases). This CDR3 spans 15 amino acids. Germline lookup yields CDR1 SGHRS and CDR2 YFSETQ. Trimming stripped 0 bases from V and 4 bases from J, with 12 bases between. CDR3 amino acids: CASSLVAGSSDTQYF. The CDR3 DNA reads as TGCGCCAGCAGCTTGGTTGCAGGGTCCTCAGATACGCAGTATTTT.

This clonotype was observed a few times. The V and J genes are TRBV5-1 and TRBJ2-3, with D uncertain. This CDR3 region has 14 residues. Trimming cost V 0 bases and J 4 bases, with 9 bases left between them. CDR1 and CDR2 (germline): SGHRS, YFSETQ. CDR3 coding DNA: TGCGCCAGCAGCTTGGATGAGATAGCAGATACGCAGTATTTT. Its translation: CASSLDEIADTQYF.

Written as DNA, the CDR3 is TGTGCCAGCAGTTACGGGGACAGGGGCCCTGAGCAGTTCTTC. This gives the protein CASSYGDRGPEQFF. The V gene is TRBV6-5, the J gene TRBJ2-1, with 10 bases lining up with TRBD1. Trimming took 2 bases from V and 9 from J; bases not matched to a gene: 4. In germline, CDR1 is MNHEY, CDR2 SVGAGI. The CDR3 has 14 amino acids.

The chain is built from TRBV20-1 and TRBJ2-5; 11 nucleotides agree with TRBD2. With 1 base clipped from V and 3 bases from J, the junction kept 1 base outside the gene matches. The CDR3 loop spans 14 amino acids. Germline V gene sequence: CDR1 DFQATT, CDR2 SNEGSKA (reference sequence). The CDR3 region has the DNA TGCAGTGCTAGAGCGGGACTAGCGGAAGAGACCCAGTACTTC. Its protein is CSARAGLAEETQYF.

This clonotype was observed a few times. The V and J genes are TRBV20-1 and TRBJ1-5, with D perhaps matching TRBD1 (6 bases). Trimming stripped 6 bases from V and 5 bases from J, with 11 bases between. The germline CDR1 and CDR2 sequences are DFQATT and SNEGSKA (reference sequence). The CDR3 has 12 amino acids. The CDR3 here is CSAGQLYQPQHF. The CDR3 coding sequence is TGCAGTGCCGGACAGCTATATCAGCCCCAGCATTTT.

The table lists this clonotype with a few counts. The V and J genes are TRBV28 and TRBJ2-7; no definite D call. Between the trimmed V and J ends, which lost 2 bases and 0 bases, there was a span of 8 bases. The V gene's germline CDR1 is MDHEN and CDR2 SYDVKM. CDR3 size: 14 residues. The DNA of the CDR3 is TGTGCCAGCAGTTTACCCTATAACTCCTACGAGCAGTACTTC. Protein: CASSLPYNSYEQYF. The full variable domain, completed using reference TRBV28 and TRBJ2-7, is DVKVTQSSRYLVKRTGEKVFLECVQDMDHENMFWYRQDPGLGLRLIYFSYDVKMKEKGDIPEGYSVSREKKERFSLILESASTNQTSMYLCASSLPYNSYEQYFGPGTRLTVT.

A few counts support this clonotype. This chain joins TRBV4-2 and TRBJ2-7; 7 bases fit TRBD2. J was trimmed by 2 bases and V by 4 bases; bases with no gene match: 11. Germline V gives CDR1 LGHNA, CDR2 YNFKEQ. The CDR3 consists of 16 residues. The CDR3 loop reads CASSPKTGTTTYEQYF. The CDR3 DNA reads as TGTGCCAGCAGCCCCAAGACCGGGACTACCACCTACGAGCAGTACTTC.

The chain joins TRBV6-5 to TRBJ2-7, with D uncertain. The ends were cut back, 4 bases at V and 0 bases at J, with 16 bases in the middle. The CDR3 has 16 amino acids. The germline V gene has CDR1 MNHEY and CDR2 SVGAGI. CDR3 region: CASSSLRALSSYEQYF. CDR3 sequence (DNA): TGTGCCAGCAGTTCTCTCCGGGCCCTGTCCTCCTACGAGCAGTACTTC.

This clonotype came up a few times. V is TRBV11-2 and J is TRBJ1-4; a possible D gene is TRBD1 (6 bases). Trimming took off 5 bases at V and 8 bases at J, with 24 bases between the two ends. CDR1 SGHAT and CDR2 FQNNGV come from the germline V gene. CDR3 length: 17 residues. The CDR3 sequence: CASSPTGLGNAWEKLFF. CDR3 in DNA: TGTGCCAGCAGCCCTACAGGGTTGGGGAACGCTTGGGAAAAACTGTTTTTT. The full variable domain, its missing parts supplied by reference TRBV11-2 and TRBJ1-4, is EAGVAQSPRYKIIEKRQSVAFWCNPISGHATLYWYQQILGQGPKLLIQFQNNGVVDDSQLPKDRFSAERLKGVDSTLKIQPAKLEDSAVYLCASSPTGLGNAWEKLFFGSGTQLSVL.

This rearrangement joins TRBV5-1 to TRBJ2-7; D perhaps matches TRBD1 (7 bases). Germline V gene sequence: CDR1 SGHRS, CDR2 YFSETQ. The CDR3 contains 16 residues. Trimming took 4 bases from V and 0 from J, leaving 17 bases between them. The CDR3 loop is CASSKEGRGSSYEQYF. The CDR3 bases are TGCGCCAGCAGCAAGGAGGGCAGGGGGAGCTCCTACGAGCAGTACTTC.

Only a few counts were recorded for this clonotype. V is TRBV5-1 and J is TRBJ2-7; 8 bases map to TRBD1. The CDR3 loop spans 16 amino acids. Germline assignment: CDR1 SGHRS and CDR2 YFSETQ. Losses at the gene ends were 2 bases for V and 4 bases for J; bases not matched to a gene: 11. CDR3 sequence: CASSFGRQGLTYEQYF. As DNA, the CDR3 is TGCGCCAGCAGCTTTGGGCGACAGGGGCTTACTTACGAGCAGTACTTC.

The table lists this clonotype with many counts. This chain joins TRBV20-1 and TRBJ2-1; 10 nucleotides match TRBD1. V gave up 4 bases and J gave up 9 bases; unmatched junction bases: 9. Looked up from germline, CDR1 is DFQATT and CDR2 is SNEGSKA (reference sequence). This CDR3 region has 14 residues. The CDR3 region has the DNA TGCAGTGCTACCCGGGACAGGGGCTCGAGTGAGCAGTTCTTC. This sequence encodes CSATRDRGSSEQFF.

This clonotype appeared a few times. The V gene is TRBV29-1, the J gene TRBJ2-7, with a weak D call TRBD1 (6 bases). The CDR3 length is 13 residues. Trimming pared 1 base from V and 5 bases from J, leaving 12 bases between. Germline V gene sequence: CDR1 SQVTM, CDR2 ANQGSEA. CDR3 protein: CSVEGQGTDEQYF. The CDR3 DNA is TGCAGCGTTGAAGGGCAGGGGACCGACGAGCAGTACTTC.

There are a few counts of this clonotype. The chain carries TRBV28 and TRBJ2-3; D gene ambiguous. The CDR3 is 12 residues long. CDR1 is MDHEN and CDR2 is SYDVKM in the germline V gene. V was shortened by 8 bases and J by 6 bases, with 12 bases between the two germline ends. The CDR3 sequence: CASGSLFDTQYF. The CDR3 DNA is TGTGCCAGCGGCTCACTATTCGATACGCAGTATTTT.

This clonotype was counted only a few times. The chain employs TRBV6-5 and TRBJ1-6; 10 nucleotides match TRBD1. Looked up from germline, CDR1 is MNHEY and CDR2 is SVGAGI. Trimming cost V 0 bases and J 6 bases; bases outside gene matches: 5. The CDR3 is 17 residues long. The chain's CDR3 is CASSYSGQGSGNSPLHF. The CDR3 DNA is TGTGCCAGCAGTTACTCGGGACAGGGGAGTGGTAATTCACCCCTCCACTTT.

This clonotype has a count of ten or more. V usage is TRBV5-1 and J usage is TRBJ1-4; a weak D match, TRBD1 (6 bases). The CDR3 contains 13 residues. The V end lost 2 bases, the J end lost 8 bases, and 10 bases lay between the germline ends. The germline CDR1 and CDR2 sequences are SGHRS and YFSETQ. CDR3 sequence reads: CASSLQGTEKLFF. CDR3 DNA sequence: TGCGCCAGCAGCTTACAGGGAACGGAAAAACTGTTTTTT.

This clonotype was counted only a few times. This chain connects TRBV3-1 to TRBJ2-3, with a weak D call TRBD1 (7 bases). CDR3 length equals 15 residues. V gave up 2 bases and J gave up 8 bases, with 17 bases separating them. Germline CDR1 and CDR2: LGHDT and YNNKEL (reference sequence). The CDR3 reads CASSQRQGEAGTQYF. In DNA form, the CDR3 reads TGTGCCAGCAGCCAAAGGCAGGGGGAGGCGGGTACGCAGTATTTT.

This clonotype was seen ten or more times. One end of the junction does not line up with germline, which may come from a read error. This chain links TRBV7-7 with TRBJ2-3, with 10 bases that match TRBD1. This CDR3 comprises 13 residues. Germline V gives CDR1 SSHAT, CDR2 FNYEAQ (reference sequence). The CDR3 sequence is CASSSDRGDTQYF. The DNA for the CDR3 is TGTGCTAGCAGTTCGGACAGGGGGGATACGCAGTATTTT.

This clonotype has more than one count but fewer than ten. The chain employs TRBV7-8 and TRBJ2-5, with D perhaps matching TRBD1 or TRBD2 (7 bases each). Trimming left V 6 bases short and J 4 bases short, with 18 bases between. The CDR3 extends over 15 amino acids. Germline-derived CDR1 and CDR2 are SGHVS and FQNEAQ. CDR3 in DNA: TGTGCCAGCAGATCAGACAGGGAGGGGCCAGAGACCCAGTACTTC. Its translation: CASRSDREGPETQYF.

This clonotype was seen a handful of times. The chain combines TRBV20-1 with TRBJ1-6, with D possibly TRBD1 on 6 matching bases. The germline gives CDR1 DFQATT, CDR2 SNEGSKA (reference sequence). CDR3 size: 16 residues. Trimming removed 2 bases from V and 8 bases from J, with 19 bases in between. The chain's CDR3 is CSARWGGRRDDSPLHF. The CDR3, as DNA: TGCAGTGCTAGATGGGGGGGCCGGCGCGATGATTCACCCCTCCACTTT.

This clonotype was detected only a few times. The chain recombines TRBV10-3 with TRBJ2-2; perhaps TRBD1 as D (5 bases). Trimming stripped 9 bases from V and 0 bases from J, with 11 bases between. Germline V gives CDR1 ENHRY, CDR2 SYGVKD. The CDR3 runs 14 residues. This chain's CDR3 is CAMSGNANTGELFF. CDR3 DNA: TGTGCCATGTCAGGGAACGCGAACACCGGGGAGCTGTTTTTT.

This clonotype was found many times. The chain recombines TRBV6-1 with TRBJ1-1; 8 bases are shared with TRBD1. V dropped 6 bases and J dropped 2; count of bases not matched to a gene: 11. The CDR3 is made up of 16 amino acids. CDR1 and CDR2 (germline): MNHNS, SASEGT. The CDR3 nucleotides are TGTGCCAGCAGAAAGACCGGGACAGGAATTAACACTGAAGCTTTCTTT. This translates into CASRKTGTGINTEAFF.

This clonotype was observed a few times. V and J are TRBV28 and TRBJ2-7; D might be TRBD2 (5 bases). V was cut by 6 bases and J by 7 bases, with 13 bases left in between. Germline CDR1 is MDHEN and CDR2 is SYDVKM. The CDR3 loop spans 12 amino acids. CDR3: CASRSPGFEQYF. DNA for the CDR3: TGTGCCAGCAGATCGCCGGGGTTTGAGCAGTACTTC.

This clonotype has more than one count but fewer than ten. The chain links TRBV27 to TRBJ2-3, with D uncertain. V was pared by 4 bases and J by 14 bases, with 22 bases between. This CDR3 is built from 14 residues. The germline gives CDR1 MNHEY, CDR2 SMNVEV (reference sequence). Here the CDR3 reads CASSYGPGSPRVYF. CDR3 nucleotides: TGTGCCAGCAGTTACGGACCCGGCAGTCCGCGCGTGTATTTT.

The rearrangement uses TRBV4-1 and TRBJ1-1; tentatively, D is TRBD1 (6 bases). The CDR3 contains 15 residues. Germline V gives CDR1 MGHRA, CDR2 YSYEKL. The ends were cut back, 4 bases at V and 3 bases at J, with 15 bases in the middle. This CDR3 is CASSLTGQGHTEAFF. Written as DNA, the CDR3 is TGCGCCAGCAGCCTAACGGGGCAGGGGCACACTGAAGCTTTCTTT.

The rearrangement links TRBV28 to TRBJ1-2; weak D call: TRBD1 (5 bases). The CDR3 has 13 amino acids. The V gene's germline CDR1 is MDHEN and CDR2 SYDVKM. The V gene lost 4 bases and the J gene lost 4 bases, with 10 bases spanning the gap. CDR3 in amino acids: CASSWDVGYGYTF. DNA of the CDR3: TGTGCCAGCAGTTGGGACGTGGGCTATGGCTACACCTTC.

CDR3 loop: CAWSVRGGEAFF. The CDR3 DNA reads as TGTGCCTGGAGTGTTAGGGGGGGTGAAGCTTTCTTT. This sequence joins TRBV30 and TRBJ1-1; D may be TRBD1 (6 bases). V lost 0 bases, J lost 7 bases, and 9 bases lay in between. Germline values: CDR1 GTSNPN, CDR2 SVGIG (reference sequence). The CDR3 length is 12 residues. Supplemented by reference TRBV30 and TRBJ1-1, the full variable domain reads SQTIHQWPATLVQPVGSPLSLECTVEGTSNPNLYWYRQAAGRGLQLLFYSVGIGQISSEVPQNLSASRPQDRQFILSSKKLLLSDSGFYLCAWSVRGGEAFFGQGTRLTVV.

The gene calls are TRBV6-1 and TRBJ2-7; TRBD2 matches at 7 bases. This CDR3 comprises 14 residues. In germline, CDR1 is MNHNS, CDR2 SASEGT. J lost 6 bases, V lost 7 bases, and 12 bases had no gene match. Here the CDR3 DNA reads TGTGCCAGCAATCGACTAGCCCTCTTTTCCGAGCAGTACTTC. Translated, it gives CASNRLALFSEQYF.